The 29 T cell receptor beta chains reported below all come from one sample, sequenced in a study of tumor and adjacent non-tumor tissue in lung cancer. The template was RNA from unsorted bulk tissue. Three rounds of nested PCR, following a modified ARM-PCR protocol, produced the TCRbeta library. From the multiplex PCR reads, TCRdb called clonotypes with MiXCR, one entry per CDR3 protein. This sample has more than 85,000 distinct CDR3 sequences, with about 75% found just once. The specimen was lung tumor tissue. These receptors were collected from a woman aged 55-70 years with non-small cell lung cancer.

This clonotype was observed a handful of times. The chain links TRBV21-1 to TRBJ2-1; the DNA was not used to check the table's D call, TRBD2. TRBV21-1 is deemed a pseudogene. The CDR3 spans 12 residues. The CDR3 sequence is CASPKGRKEQFF. In DNA form, the CDR3 reads TGTGCCAGCCCAAAGGGGAGGAAGGAGCAGTTCTTC.

In its sample, this clonotype was seen once. The chain carries TRBV6-1 and TRBJ2-6; D is perhaps TRBD1 (6 bases). V lost 4 bases and J lost 0, with 19 bases in between. The CDR3 loop spans 19 amino acids. Germline V gene sequence: CDR1 MNHNS, CDR2 SASEGT. This CDR3 is CASSGPDSPIISGANVLTF. CDR3 DNA: TGTGCCAGCAGTGGCCCGGACAGTCCCATAATCTCTGGGGCCAACGTCCTGACTTTC.

This clonotype was recorded only once. A much larger clone differs by one base, so this may be a read error. V usage is TRBV6-5 and J usage is TRBJ2-4; 9 bases line up with TRBD1. CDR1 and CDR2 (germline): MNHEY, SVGAGI. The CDR3 runs 16 residues. The CDR3 is CASSSYRGLEENIQCF. The CDR3 DNA reads as TGTGCCAGCAGCTCATACAGGGGGCTGGAGGAAAACATTCAGTGCTTC.

For this clonotype: Since the CDR3 does not end with the conserved phenylalanine or tryptophan, this likely comes from a read error. It is unclear where the CDR3 begins or ends on the DNA, so no DNA is shown, and the CDR3 is as TCRdb lists it. CDR3 region: CASSLSGRFKEQCS. J is TRBJ2-7 and V is TRBV28. The CDR3 extends over 14 residues, inclusive of both ends. CDR1 and CDR2 (germline): MDHEN, SYDVKM.

There are a few counts of this clonotype. This may arise from a read error, as a much more abundant clone is one base away. The V gene is TRBV20-1, the J gene TRBJ1-6; a weak D match, TRBD1 (6 bases). Germline CDR1 is DFQATT and CDR2 is SNEGSKA (reference sequence). The CDR3 spans 15 residues. CDR3 coding DNA: TGCAGAGCCATACACCGTTTGGCAGGGGATTCACCCCTCCACTTT. It codes for CRAIHRLAGDSPLHF.

A few counts support this clonotype. The rearrangement links TRBV28 to TRBJ1-4, with unresolved D. Germline CDR1 reads MDHEN; CDR2 reads SYDVKM. CDR3 length equals 12 residues. Trimming cost V 7 bases and J 10 bases, with 13 bases left between them. The CDR3 protein is CASNGGKGKLFF. CDR3 bases: TGTGCCAGCAATGGAGGCAAGGGAAAACTGTTTTTT.

The genes are TRBV11-2 and TRBJ2-5; D remains unclear. Germline V gene lookup returns CDR1 SGHAT and CDR2 FQNNGV. V lost 8 bases to trimming and J lost 4 bases, with 11 bases between them. CDR3 length: 12 residues. CDR3 bases: TGTGCCAGCTCTCAGTGGAGAGAGACCCAGTACTTC. Translating gives CASSQWRETQYF.

Notes on this clonotype: A single base separates this from a much larger clone, so it may be a read error. The conserved phenylalanine or tryptophan is not found at the CDR3 terminus, so this likely reflects a read error. This chain joins TRBV20-1 and TRBJ1-5; D possibly corresponds to TRBD1 (5 bases). Germline lookup yields CDR1 DFQATT and CDR2 SNEGSKA (reference sequence). Between the trimmed V and J ends, which lost 3 bases and 3 bases, there was a span of 18 bases. The CDR3 loop spans 16 amino acids. The CDR3 spells CSARVTGGGFNQPQHL. CDR3 bases: TGCAGTGCTAGGGTAACGGGTGGGGGGTTCAATCAGCCCCAGCATCTT.

A single count supports this clonotype. The chain uses TRBV11-2 and TRBJ2-1; 13 bases agree with TRBD2. The germline V gene encodes CDR1 SGHAT and CDR2 FQNNGV. This CDR3 is 17 amino acids long. The junction had 12 bases not matched to a gene; V was cut back by 5 bases and J by 8 bases. CDR3 nucleotide sequence: TGTGCCAGCAGCGAAGGACTAGCGGGAGTCAACCGCCATGAGCAGTTCTTC. Its translation: CASSEGLAGVNRHEQFF.

A remark on this clonotype: A much larger clone differs from this one at a single base, so this may be a read error. This chain joins TRBV6-5 and TRBJ1-3; a possible D gene is TRBD1 (6 bases). CDR1 and CDR2 (germline): MNHEY, SVGAGI. The CDR3 covers 12 residues. The DNA for the CDR3 is TGTGCCAGCAAGGGAGGGGGAAACACCATAAATTTT. Translated, it gives CASKGGGNTINF.

A single count supports this clonotype. A junction boundary mismatches the germline segment, possibly from a read error. The chain joins TRBV11-2 to TRBJ2-1; 9 bases agree with TRBD1. This CDR3 is built from 14 residues. Germline V gene lookup returns CDR1 SGHAT and CDR2 FQNNGV. DNA for the CDR3: TGTACCAGCAGCTTAGGGACAGGGTTCTTAAGTAAATTCTTC. The encoded protein is CTSSLGTGFLSKFF.

This sequence joins TRBV12-3 or TRBV12-4 and TRBJ1-1; 9 bases line up with TRBD1. J gave up 6 bases and V 2 bases, and 7 bases lay outside the gene matches. This CDR3 is built from 15 residues. DNA of the CDR3: TGTGCCAGCAGTTTACTCCGGACAGGGGTAGCTGAAGCTTTCTTT. The encoded protein is CASSLLRTGVAEAFF.

This clonotype showed up just a few times. The chain employs TRBV7-8 and TRBJ1-1; TRBD1 agrees at 8 bases. Germline CDR1 and CDR2: SGHVS and FQNEAQ. The CDR3 runs to 14 residues. V trimming: 5 bases; J trimming: 7 bases; junction bases outside the gene matches: 9. The CDR3 DNA reads TGTGCCAGCAGCCAACAGACAGGGGTTAATGAAGCTTTCTTT. Protein sequence: CASSQQTGVNEAFF. Supplemented by reference TRBV7-8 and TRBJ1-1, the full variable domain reads GAGVSQSPRYKVAKRGQDVALRCDPISGHVSLFWYQQALGQGPEFLTYFQNEAQLDKSGLPSDRFFAERPEGSVSTLKIQRTQQEDSAVYLCASSQQTGVNEAFFGQGTRLTVV.

In regard to this clonotype: One junction end disagrees with the germline gene, perhaps due to a read error. The chain has TRBV11-2 and TRBJ2-7; D may match TRBD1 or TRBD2 (5 bases each). Germline-derived CDR1 and CDR2 are SGHAT and FQNNGV. The length of the CDR3 is 13 residues. This CDR3 is CTSSLGEKESQYF. The CDR3 nucleotides read TGTACCAGCAGCTTAGGGGAGAAGGAGTCGCAGTACTTC. The variable domain in full, completed from reference TRBV11-2 and TRBJ2-7, reads EAGVAQSPRYKIIEKRQSVAFWCNPISGHATLYWYQQILGQGPKLLIQFQNNGVVDDSQLPKDRFSAERLKGVDSTLKIQPAKLEDSAVYLCTSSLGEKESQYFGPGTRLTVT.

This clonotype has ten or more counts. The V call is TRBV6-6, the J call TRBJ2-7; the D gene is possibly TRBD1 (5 bases). The V gene lost 6 bases and the J gene lost 3 bases, with 12 bases spanning the gap. Germline loops: CDR1 MNHNY, CDR2 SVGAGI (reference sequence). The CDR3 has 13 amino acids. The CDR3 bases are TGTGCCAGCAGGCCAGGGTTGAGCTACGAGCAGTACTTC. This translates into CASRPGLSYEQYF.

At least ten counts were recorded for this clonotype. V is TRBV10-3 and J is TRBJ2-7; 10 bases line up with TRBD1. The J segment lost 7 bases and the V segment lost 4 bases, leaving 10 bases of the junction unmatched. The length of the CDR3 is 15 residues. The germline gives CDR1 ENHRY, CDR2 SYGVKD. The CDR3 DNA sequence: TGTGCCATCAGTGCTTCCGGGACAGGGGAAAGGGAGCAGTACTTC. Encoded protein: CAISASGTGEREQYF.

The CDR3: CSARTSGQTDTQYF. Here the CDR3 DNA reads TGCAGTGCCAGGACTAGCGGGCAAACAGATACGCAGTATTTT. The V call is TRBV20-1, the J call TRBJ2-3, with 11 bases fitting TRBD2. Germline CDR1 and CDR2: DFQATT and SNEGSKA (reference sequence). With 6 bases clipped from V and 3 bases from J, the junction kept 5 bases outside the gene matches. The CDR3 totals 14 residues.

In this sample, this clonotype turned up a few times. Germline and junction disagree at one end, which may indicate a read error. This chain joins TRBV9 and TRBJ2-1; tentatively, D is TRBD2 (5 bases). The CDR3 contains 14 residues. Per the germline V gene, CDR1 is SGDLS and CDR2 is YYNGEE. CDR3 in DNA: TGTGCCAACAGCCGGGAATTTTATAGCAATGAGCAGTTCTTC. It translates to CANSREFYSNEQFF.

On this clonotype itself: This clone may be a read error of a much larger clone one base away. The chain has TRBV12-3 or TRBV12-4 and TRBJ1-2, with a tentative D call TRBD1 (5 bases). The CDR3 contains 14 residues. This CDR3 reads CANSWGRERVGYTF. The CDR3 bases are TGTGCCAACAGTTGGGGCAGGGAACGAGTTGGCTACACCTTC.

This chain uses TRBV11-2 with TRBJ2-7; 8 bases agree with TRBD2. The junction had 11 bases not matched to a gene; V was cut back by 7 bases and J by 0 bases. Germline V lookup: CDR1 SGHAT, CDR2 FQNNGV. This CDR3 is built from 16 residues. CDR3 bases: TGTGCCAGCATACCTGGACAAGCGGGAGTCTCCTACGAGCAGTACTTC. Protein sequence: CASIPGQAGVSYEQYF.

In its sample, this clonotype was seen a few times. A much larger clone lies a single base off, so this may be a read error. The chain joins TRBV20-1 to TRBJ2-7, with 7 bases matching TRBD1. The V gene's germline CDR1 is DFQATT and CDR2 SNEGSKA (reference sequence). Trimming cost V 4 bases and J 3 bases; bases outside gene matches: 6. CDR3 size: 13 residues. The CDR3 region is CSATTGTYYEQYF. The CDR3 nucleotides read TGCAGTGCTACGACAGGGACATACTACGAGCAGTACTTC.

A note on this clonotype: Lacking the conserved final phenylalanine or tryptophan, this CDR3 likely reflects a read error. The V gene is TRBV11-3, the J gene TRBJ1-4; no definite D call. Germline loops: CDR1 SGHNT, CDR2 YENEEA. The CDR3 consists of 15 residues. The CDR3 sequence is CTSSLGGPANEKLFI. The CDR3 nucleotides read TGTACCAGCAGCTTAGGAGGCCCGGCTAATGAAAAACTGTTTATT.

The rearrangement joins TRBV28 to TRBJ2-3; maybe TRBD2 (6 bases). Trimming cost V 5 bases and J 0 bases, with 15 bases left between them. The germline gives CDR1 MDHEN, CDR2 SYDVKM. The CDR3 consists of 16 residues. The chain's CDR3 is CASSLKWRGSTDTQYF. The CDR3 nucleotides read TGTGCCAGCAGTCTCAAATGGCGGGGAAGCACAGATACGCAGTATTTT.

This clonotype came up once. This may stem from a read error, because a much larger clone lies one nucleotide away. The genes are TRBV10-2 and TRBJ1-6; 7 positions match TRBD1. Germline CDR1 and CDR2: WSHSY and SAAADI. There are 16 residues in the CDR3. J gave up 8 bases and V 4 bases, and 11 bases lay outside the gene matches. DNA of the CDR3: TGCGCCAGCAGTGCCTACATGACAGGGTTTGATTCACCCCTCCACTTT. It specifies CASSAYMTGFDSPLHF.

The gene calls are TRBV11-2 and TRBJ2-1; weak D call: TRBD1 (6 bases). This CDR3 spans 15 amino acids. The V and J ends lost 1 base and 4 bases respectively, with 11 bases between them. Germline CDR1 SGHAT, CDR2 FQNNGV. CDR3 DNA sequence: TGTGCCAGCAGCTTAGGTGGGACATGGTACAATGAGCAGTTCTTC. Protein sequence: CASSLGGTWYNEQFF.

The chain links TRBV5-1 to TRBJ1-4; D is unclear. The CDR3 spans 17 residues. Germline loops: CDR1 SGHRS, CDR2 YFSETQ. V was trimmed by 1 base and J by 7 bases, leaving 20 bases between them. The chain's CDR3 is CASSLTGQQGRCEKLFF. The CDR3 bases are TGCGCCAGCAGCTTGACCGGGCAACAAGGCAGGTGTGAAAAACTGTTTTTT. Supplemented by reference TRBV5-1 and TRBJ1-4, the full variable domain reads KAGVTQTPRYLIKTRGQQVTLSCSPISGHRSVSWYQQTPGQGLQFLFEYFSETQRNKGNFPGRFSGRQFSNSRSEMNVSTLELGDSALYLCASSLTGQQGRCEKLFFGSGTQLSVL.

Concerning this clonotype: This could be a read error, since a much larger clone is one nucleotide away. The J gene is TRBJ2-3, the V gene TRBV6-2 or TRBV6-3; TRBD2 aligns across 8 bases. This CDR3 has 13 amino acids. With V trimmed by 6 bases and J by 7 bases, 6 bases remained unmatched. Germline CDR1 MNHEY, CDR2 SVGEGT. The CDR3 region is CASRSSGDYTQYF. CDR3 DNA: TGTGCCAGCAGAAGTAGCGGGGACTATACGCAGTATTTT.

Of note for this clonotype: A read error may be the cause here, since a much bigger clone is one base away. The chain has TRBV4-1 and TRBJ1-2, with D possibly matching TRBD1 (6 bases). The length of the CDR3 is 16 residues. Trimming removed 4 bases from V and 9 bases from J, with 24 bases in between. Germline CDR1 reads MGHRA; CDR2 reads YSYEKL. The CDR3 loop is CASSRGSGGESNRYTF. The CDR3 DNA follows: TGCGCCAGCAGCCGGGGATCGGGGGGCGAGTCGAATCGCTACACCTTC.

In the case of this clonotype: A read error may be the cause here, since a much bigger clone is one base away. The rearrangement joins TRBV24-1 to TRBJ2-3; D remains unclear. With 2 bases removed from V and 5 bases from J, the gap between germline ends came to 10 bases. Per germline, CDR1 KGHDR and CDR2 SFDVKD. This CDR3 has 14 amino acids. In DNA, the CDR3 is TGTGCCACCAGTGATTCGAGAGTGGGAGATACGCAGTATTTT. Translated, it gives CATSDSRVGDTQYF.